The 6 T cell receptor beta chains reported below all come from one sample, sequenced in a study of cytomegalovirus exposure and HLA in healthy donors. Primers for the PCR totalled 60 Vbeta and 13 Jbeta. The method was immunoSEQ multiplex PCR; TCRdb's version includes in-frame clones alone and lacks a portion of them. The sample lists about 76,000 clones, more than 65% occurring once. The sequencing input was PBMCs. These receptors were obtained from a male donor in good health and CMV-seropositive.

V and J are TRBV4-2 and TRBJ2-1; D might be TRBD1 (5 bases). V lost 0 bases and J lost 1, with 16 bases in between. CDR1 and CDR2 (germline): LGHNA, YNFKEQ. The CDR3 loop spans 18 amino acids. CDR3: CASSQEKGQGVSYNEQFF. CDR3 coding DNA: TGTGCCAGCAGCCAAGAGAAAGGTCAGGGTGTTTCCTACAATGAGCAGTTCTTC.

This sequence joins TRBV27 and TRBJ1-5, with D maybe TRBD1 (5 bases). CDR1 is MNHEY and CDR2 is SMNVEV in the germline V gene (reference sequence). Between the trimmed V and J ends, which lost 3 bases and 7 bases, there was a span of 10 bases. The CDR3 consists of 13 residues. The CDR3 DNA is TGTGCCAGCAGTTTCAGGGTAGGGCAGCCCCAGCATTTT. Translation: CASSFRVGQPQHF.

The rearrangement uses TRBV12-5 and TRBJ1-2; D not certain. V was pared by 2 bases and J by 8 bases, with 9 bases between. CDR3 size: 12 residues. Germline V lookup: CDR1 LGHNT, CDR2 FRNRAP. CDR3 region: CASGLRGSGYTF. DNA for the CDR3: TGTGCTAGTGGTTTGCGAGGGTCAGGCTACACCTTC.

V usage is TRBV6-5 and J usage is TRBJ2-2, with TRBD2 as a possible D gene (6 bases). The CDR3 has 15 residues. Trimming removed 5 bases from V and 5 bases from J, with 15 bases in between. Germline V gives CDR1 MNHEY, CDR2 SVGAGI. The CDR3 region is CASSRSGVGTGELFF. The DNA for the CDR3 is TGTGCCAGCAGTCGTAGCGGAGTGGGGACCGGGGAGCTGTTTTTT.

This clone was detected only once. CDR3 region: CASSQDFDRSSYEQYF. The CDR3 DNA is TGTGCCAGCAGCCAAGATTTTGACAGGAGCTCCTACGAGCAGTACTTC. V gene TRBV4-2 combines with J gene TRBJ2-7; D might be TRBD1 (6 bases). The CDR3 runs 16 residues. CDR1 LGHNA and CDR2 YNFKEQ come from the germline V gene. Trimming pared 0 bases from V and 0 bases from J, leaving 12 bases between.

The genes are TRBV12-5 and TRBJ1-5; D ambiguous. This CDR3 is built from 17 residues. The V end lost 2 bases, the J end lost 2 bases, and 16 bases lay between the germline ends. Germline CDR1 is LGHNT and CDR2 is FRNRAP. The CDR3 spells CASGLWQTLEGNQPQHF. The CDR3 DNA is TGTGCTAGTGGTTTGTGGCAAACCCTTGAAGGCAATCAGCCCCAGCATTTT.